This T cell receptor beta chain was sequenced during a study of cytomegalovirus exposure and HLA in healthy donors. The CDR3 contains 16 residues. Germline V lookup: CDR1 KGHSH, CDR2 LQKENI. V dropped 0 bases and J dropped 4; count of bases not matched to a gene: 4. Study-level points and caveats: Further analysis, carried out later, found HLA-associated TCR beta chains more clonally expanded than equally common other chains.

As to this clone: Its antigen is currently unknown.

Amplification used 60 Vbeta primers and 13 Jbeta primers. Generated by immunoSEQ multiplex PCR, the TCRdb table keeps only in-frame clones and is missing some. The repertoire holds about 57,000 clones, with 65% to 90% as singletons. The TCR was taken from a man aged 25-45 years in good health and CMV-seronegative. The material sequenced was PBMCs. This chain connects TRBV18 to TRBJ2-5; 11 nucleotides align to TRBD1. CDR3 sequence: CASSPPGTGGLETQYF. CDR3 sequence (DNA): TGTGCCAGCTCACCACCGGGGACAGGGGGTCTAGAGACCCAGTACTTC.